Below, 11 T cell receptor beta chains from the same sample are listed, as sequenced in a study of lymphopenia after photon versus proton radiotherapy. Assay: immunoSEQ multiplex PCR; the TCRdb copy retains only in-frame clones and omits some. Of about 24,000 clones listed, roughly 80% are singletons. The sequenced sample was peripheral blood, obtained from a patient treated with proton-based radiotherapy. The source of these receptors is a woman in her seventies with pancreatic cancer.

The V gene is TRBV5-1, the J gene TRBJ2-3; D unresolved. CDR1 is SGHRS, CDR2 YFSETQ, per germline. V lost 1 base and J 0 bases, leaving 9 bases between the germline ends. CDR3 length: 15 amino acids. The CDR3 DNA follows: TGCGCCAGCAGCTTGCTCGGAATAAGCACAGATACGCAGTATTTT. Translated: CASSLLGISTDTQYF.

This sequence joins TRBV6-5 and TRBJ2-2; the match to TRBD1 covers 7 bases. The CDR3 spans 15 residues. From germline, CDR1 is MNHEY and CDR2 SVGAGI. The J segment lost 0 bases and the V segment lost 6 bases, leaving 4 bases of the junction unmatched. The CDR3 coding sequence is TGTGCCAGCAGCCCGACAGGGTCGAACACCGGGGAGCTGTTTTTT. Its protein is CASSPTGSNTGELFF.

The CDR3 reads CASSVGSGMGLGGELFF. DNA of the CDR3: TGTGCCAGCAGCGTAGGGTCGGGGATGGGACTTGGAGGGGAGCTGTTTTTT. This chain joins TRBV9 and TRBJ2-2, with D perhaps TRBD2 (6 bases). The germline V gene encodes CDR1 SGDLS and CDR2 YYNGEE. V lost 0 bases to trimming and J lost 8 bases, with 20 bases between them. The CDR3 runs to 17 residues.

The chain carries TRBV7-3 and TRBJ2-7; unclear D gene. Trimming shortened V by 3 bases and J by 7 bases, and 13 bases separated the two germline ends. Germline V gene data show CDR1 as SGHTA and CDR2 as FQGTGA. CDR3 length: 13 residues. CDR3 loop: CASSFGVLGEQYF. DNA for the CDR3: TGTGCCAGCAGCTTTGGGGTTCTAGGGGAGCAGTACTTC.

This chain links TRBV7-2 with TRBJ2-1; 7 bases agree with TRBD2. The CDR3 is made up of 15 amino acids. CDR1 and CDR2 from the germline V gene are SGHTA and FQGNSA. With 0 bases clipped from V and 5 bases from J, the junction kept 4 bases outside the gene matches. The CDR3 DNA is TGTGCCAGCAGCTTAGCTAGCGGGCTTAACAATGAGCAGTTCTTC. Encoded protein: CASSLASGLNNEQFF.

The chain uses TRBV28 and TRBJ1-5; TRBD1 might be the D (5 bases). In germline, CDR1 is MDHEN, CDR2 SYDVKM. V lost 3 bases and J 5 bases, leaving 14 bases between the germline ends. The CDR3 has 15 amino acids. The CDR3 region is CASSLLIWGDQPQHF. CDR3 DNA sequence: TGTGCCAGCAGTTTGTTGATCTGGGGGGATCAGCCCCAGCATTTT.

The CDR3 region has the DNA TGTGCCAGCAGCGTAGCCGGGGGGCGGGAGGGAAGAGATACGCAGTATTTT. Translated: CASSVAGGREGRDTQYF. The chain combines TRBV9 with TRBJ2-3; 9 bases match TRBD2. Germline V gene lookup returns CDR1 SGDLS and CDR2 YYNGEE. This CDR3 is 17 amino acids long. After removal of 0 bases from V and 5 bases from J, the junction contained 10 bases not matched to a gene. The full variable domain, with the rest looked up from reference TRBV9 and TRBJ2-3, is DSGVTQTPKHLITATGQRVTLRCSPRSGDLSVYWYQQSLDQGLQFLIQYYNGEERAKGNILERFSAQQFPDLHSELNLSSLELGDSALYFCASSVAGGREGRDTQYFGPGTRLTVL.

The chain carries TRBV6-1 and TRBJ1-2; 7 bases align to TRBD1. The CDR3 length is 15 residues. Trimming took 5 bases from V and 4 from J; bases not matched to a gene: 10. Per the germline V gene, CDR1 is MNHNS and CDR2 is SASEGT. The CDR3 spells CASSSAVQGSYGYTF. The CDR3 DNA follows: TGTGCCAGCAGTTCCGCCGTACAGGGGTCCTATGGCTACACCTTC.

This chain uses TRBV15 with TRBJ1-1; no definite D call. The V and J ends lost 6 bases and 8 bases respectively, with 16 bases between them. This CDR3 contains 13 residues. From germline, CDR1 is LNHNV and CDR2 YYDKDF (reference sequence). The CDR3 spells CATRRAVVEEAFF. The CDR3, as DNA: TGTGCCACCAGACGGGCTGTCGTCGAAGAAGCTTTCTTT.

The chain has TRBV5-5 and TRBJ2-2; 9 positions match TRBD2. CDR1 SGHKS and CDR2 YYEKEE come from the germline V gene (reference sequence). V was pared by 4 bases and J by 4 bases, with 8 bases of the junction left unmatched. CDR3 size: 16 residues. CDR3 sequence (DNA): TGTGCCAGCAGCAGTACAGCGGGAGGTGGCACCGGGGAGCTGTTTTTT. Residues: CASSSTAGGGTGELFF.

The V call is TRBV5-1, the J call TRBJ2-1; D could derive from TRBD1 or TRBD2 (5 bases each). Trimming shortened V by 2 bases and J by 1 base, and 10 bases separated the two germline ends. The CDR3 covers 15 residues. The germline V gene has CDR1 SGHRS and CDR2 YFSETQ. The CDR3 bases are TGCGCCAGCAGCTTATCATGGGGGTCCTACAATGAGCAGTTCTTC. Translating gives CASSLSWGSYNEQFF.